This TCR beta chain was recorded in a study of blood T cell repertoires in COVID-19. The overall study: Material from acute and convalescent COVID-19 was sourced from the United States, Italy and Spain.

CDR3 length: 13 residues. Germline CDR1 is MDHEN and CDR2 is SYDVKM. Points on this clone: A junction end diverges from the germline sequence, so it may reflect a read error.

Using immunoSEQ multiplex PCR, the repertoire was profiled, and TCRdb retains in-frame clones only, with some absent. The sample includes roughly 240,000 clones, about 86% of them seen just once. Input material: peripheral blood. This clonotype was sampled from a man younger than 35 with active or convalescent COVID-19. The rearrangement joins TRBV28 to TRBJ2-7; TRBD1 agrees at 9 bases. The CDR3 sequence is CASRGGTGFFSVF. The CDR3, as DNA: TGTGCCAGCAGGGGGGGGACAGGGTTCTTTTCGGTCTTC.